This T cell receptor (beta chain) was identified during a study of T cells after yellow fever vaccination. This clonotype has just a few counts. MiXCR, run by TCRdb on the 5' RACE reads, gives a single entry per CDR3 protein. Here the sample spans 500,000 to 650,000 distinct CDR3 sequences, approximately 13% being singletons. The CDR3 consists of 12 residues. Germline CDR1 is LGHDT and CDR2 is YNNKEL (reference sequence). V lost 0 bases and J 10 bases, leaving 7 bases between the germline ends. The TCR sequence derives from a young man who received the YFV17D yellow fever vaccine. The rearrangement links TRBV3-1 to TRBJ1-3; D call uncertain. Sequenced material: PBMCs, taken on the day of the yellow fever booster vaccination. This chain's CDR3 is CASSQERETIYF. The CDR3, as DNA: TGTGCCAGCAGCCAAGAAAGGGAGACCATATATTTT.